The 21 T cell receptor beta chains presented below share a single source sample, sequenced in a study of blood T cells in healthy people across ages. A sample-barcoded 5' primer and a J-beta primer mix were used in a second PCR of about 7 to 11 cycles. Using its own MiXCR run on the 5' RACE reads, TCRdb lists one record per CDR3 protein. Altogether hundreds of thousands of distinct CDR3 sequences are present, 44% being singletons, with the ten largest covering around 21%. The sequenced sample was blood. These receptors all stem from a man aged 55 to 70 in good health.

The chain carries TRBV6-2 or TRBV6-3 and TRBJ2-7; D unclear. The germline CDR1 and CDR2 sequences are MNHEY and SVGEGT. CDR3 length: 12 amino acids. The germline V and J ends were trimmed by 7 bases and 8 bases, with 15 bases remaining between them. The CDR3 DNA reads TGTGCCAGCAACAAAACCACCTCTAAGCAGTACTTC. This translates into CASNKTTSKQYF.

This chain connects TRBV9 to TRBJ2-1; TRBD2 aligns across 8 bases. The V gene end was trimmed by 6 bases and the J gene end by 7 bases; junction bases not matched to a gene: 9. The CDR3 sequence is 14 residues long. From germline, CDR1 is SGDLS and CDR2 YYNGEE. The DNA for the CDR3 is TGTGCCAGCAACCGGGGGGGACTTAATAATGAGCAGTTCTTC. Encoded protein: CASNRGGLNNEQFF. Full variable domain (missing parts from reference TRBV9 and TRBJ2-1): DSGVTQTPKHLITATGQRVTLRCSPRSGDLSVYWYQQSLDQGLQFLIQYYNGEERAKGNILERFSAQQFPDLHSELNLSSLELGDSALYFCASNRGGLNNEQFFGPGTRLTVL.

The CDR3 bases are TGTGCCAGCAGTTGGTCCTTAAGTTACGAGCAGTACTTC. It encodes CASSWSLSYEQYF. The chain carries TRBV27 and TRBJ2-7; D is unclear. Germline V gene lookup returns CDR1 MNHEY and CDR2 SMNVEV (reference sequence). The V end lost 4 bases, the J end lost 4 bases, and 11 bases lay between the germline ends. This CDR3 has 13 amino acids.

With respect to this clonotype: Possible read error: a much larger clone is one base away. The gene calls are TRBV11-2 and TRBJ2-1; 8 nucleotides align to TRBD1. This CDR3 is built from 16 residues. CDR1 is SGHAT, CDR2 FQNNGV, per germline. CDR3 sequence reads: CASSPRQGRSGNERFF. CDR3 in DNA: TGTGCCAGCAGCCCGCGACAGGGGCGAAGTGGCAATGAGCGGTTCTTC. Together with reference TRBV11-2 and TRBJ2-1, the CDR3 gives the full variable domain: EAGVAQSPRYKIIEKRQSVAFWCNPISGHATLYWYQQILGQGPKLLIQFQNNGVVDDSQLPKDRFSAERLKGVDSTLKIQPAKLEDSAVYLCASSPRQGRSGNERFFGPGTRLTVL.

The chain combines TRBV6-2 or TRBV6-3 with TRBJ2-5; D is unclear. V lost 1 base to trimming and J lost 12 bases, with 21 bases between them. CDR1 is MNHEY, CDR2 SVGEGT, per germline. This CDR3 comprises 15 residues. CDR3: CASSYYSSLTSWEYF. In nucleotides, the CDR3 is TGTGCCAGCAGTTACTACAGTAGTCTTACGAGCTGGGAGTACTTC.

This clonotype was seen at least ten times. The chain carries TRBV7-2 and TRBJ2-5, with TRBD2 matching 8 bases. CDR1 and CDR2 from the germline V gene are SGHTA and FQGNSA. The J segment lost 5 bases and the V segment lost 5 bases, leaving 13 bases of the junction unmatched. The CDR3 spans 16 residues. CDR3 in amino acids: CASSPIGRGAGETQYF. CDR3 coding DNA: TGTGCCAGCAGCCCTATAGGGCGGGGGGCGGGTGAGACCCAGTACTTC. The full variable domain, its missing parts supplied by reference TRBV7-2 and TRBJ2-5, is GAGVSQSPSNKVTEKGKDVELRCDPISGHTALYWYRQSLGQGLEFLIYFQGNSAPDKSGLPSDRFSAERTGGSVSTLTIQRTQQEDSAVYLCASSPIGRGAGETQYFGPGTRLLVL.

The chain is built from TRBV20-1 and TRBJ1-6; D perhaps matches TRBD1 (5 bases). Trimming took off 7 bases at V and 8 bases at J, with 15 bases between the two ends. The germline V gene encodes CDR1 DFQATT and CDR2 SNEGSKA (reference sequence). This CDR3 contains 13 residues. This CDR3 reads CSVPTDSYSPLHF. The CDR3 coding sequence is TGCAGTGTTCCGACAGACAGTTATTCACCCCTCCACTTT.

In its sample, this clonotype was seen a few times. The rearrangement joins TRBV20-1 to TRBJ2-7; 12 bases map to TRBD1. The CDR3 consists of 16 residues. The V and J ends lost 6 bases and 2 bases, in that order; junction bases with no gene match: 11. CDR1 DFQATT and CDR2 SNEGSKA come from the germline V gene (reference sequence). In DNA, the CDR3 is TGCAGTGCCTTCTCGGACCGGGACAGGGGGCCCTACGAGCAGTACTTC. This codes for CSAFSDRDRGPYEQYF.

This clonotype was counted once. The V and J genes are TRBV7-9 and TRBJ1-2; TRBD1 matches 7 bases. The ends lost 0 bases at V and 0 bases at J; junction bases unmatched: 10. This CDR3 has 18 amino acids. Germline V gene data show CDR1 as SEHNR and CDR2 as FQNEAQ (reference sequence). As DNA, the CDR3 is TGTGCCAGCAGCTTAGCCTCCACGGGACAGTTTTCTAACTATGGCTACACCTTC. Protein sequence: CASSLASTGQFSNYGYTF.

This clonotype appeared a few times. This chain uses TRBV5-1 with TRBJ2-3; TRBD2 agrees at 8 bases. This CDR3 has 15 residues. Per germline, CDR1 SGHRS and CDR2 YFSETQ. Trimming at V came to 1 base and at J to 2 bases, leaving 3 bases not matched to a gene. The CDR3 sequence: CASSLRRGATDTQYF. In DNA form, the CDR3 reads TGCGCCAGCAGCTTGAGGCGGGGGGCCACAGATACGCAGTATTTT.

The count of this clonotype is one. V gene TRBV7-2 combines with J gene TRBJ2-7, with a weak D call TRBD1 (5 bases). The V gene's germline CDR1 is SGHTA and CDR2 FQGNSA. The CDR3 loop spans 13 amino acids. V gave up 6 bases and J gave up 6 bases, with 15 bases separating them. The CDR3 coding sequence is TGTGCCAGCAGTTACCACAGGAATAGCGAGCAGTACTTC. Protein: CASSYHRNSEQYF.

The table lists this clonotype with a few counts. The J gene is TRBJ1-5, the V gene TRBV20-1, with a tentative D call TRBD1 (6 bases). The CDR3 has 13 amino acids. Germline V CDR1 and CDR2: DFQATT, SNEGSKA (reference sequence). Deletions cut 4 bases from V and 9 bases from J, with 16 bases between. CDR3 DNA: TGCAGTGCTATGGCAGGGGCCGATCGGCCCCAGCATTTT. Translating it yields CSAMAGADRPQHF.

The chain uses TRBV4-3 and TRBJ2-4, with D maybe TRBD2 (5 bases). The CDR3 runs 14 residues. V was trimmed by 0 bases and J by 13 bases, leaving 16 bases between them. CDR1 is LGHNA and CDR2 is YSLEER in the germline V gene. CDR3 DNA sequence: TGCGCCAGCAGCCAAGATCGCCGATTTTGGGAGCAGTACTTC. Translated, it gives CASSQDRRFWEQYF.

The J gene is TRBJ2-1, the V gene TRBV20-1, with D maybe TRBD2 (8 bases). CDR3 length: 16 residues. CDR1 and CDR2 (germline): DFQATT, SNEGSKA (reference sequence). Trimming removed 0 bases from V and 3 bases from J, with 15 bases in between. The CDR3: CSARDFGRGLYNEQFF. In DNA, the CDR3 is TGCAGTGCTAGAGACTTCGGGAGGGGGCTCTACAATGAGCAGTTCTTC.

CDR3 nucleotides: TGTGCCACCAGCAGAGATCGAATCAACCGAGAGACCCAGTACTTC. Amino acids: CATSRDRINRETQYF. The genes are TRBV15 and TRBJ2-5; unclear D gene. The CDR3 is made up of 15 amino acids. Germline V lookup: CDR1 LNHNV, CDR2 YYDKDF (reference sequence). V was cut by 0 bases and J by 4 bases, with 12 bases left in between.

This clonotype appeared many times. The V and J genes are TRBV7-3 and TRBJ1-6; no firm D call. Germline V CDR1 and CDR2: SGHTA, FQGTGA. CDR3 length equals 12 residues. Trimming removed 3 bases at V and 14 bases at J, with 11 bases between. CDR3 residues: CASSFQLLTLHF. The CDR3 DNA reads TGTGCCAGCAGCTTCCAATTATTAACCCTCCACTTT.

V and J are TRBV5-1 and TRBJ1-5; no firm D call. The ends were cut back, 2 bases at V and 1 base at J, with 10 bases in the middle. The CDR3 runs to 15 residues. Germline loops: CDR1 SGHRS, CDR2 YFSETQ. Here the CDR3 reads CASSFDSGSNQPQHF. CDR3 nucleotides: TGCGCCAGCAGCTTCGATAGTGGGAGCAATCAGCCCCAGCATTTT.

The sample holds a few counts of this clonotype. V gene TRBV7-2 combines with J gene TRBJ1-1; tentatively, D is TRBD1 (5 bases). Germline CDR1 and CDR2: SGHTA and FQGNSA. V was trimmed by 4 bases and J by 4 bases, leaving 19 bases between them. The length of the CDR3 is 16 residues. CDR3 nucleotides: TGTGCCAGCAGCTCATCGGGGGGGACCAGGAGCACTGAAGCTTTCTTT. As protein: CASSSSGGTRSTEAFF.

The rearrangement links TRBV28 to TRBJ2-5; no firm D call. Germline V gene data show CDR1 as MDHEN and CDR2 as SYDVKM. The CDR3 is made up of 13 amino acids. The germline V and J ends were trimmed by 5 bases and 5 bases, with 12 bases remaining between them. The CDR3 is CASSTTRVETQYF. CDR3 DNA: TGTGCCAGCAGTACTACACGGGTGGAGACCCAGTACTTC.

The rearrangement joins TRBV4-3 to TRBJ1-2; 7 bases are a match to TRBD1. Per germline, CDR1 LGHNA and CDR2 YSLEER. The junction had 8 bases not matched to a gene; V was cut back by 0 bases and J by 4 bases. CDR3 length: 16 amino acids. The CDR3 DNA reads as TGCGCCAGCAGCCAAGACAGGGGGATAGCGGTCTATGGCTACACCTTC. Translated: CASSQDRGIAVYGYTF.

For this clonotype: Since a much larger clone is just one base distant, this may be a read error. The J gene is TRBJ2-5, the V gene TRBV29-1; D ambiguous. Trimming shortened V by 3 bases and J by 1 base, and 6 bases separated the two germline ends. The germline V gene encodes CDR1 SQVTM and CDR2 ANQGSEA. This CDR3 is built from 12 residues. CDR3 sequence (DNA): TGCAGCGTTGAGGCAGCCCAAGAGACCCAGTACTTC. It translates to CSVEAAQETQYF. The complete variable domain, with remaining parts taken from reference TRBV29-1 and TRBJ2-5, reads SAVISQKPSRDICQRGTSLTIQCQVDSQVTMMFWYRQQPGQSLTLIATANQGSEATYESGFVIDKFPISRPNLTFSTLTVSNMSPEDSSIYLCSVEAAQETQYFGPGTRLLVL.